Listed below are T cell receptor beta chains from one sample, sequenced in a study of human T cells and chemical hapten exposure. TCRdb called the reads again in MiXCR, with one record for every CDR3 protein. Of roughly 120,000 distinct CDR3 sequences in the sample, less than 10% were seen once. Material for sequencing was whole blood. The receptors originated from a human donor in good health. Some clones in this sample may be carry-over from other donors' samples. Both conserved end residues are trimmed from each CDR3. Fields, in order: V gene, CDR3 protein.

TRBV3-1 ASSQVGETFTGELF
TRBV5-1 ASSLGITYEQY
TRBV3-1 ASSQDVALNTEAF
TRBV6-9 ASSWGRTGSYGRYNSPLH
TRBV19 ASSIGGSDGYT
TRBV6-2/TRBV6-3 ASSSGGVSTGELF
TRBV6-1 ARRTGTHFQH
TRBV6-2/TRBV6-3 ASSSLGPNGNEQF
TRBV7-9 ASSLGTSGNIQY
TRBV29-1 SVQSSDSYEQY
TRBV7-8 ASSSSGGRQETQY
TRBV7-9 ASSLGGPEETQY
TRBV6-6 ASSSQGAHYEQY
TRBV12-3/TRBV12-4 ASSPGTEPTEQF
TRBV19 ASSTSGTGARETQY
TRBV7-2 ASSPGDLRTDTQY
TRBV7-9 ASSFSPNTEAF
TRBV5-6 ASSLEGFGTEAF
TRBV2 ASSAETINYEQY
TRBV6-1 ASSVSGTGGFQPQH
TRBV6-1 ASSEAWGSNQPQH
TRBV12-3/TRBV12-4 ASSWGTDSPLH
TRBV7-9 ASSFGDTEAF
TRBV15 ATSGGRSNEKLF
TRBV6-2/TRBV6-3 ASSYTKSDQPQH
TRBV5-1 ASSLQGQENYEQY